One and the same sample provided the 12 T cell receptor beta chains below, sequenced in a study of T cells expressing NK-cell markers. Reanalyzing the 5' RACE reads, TCRdb keeps one entry per CDR3 protein, without DNA. This sample lists more than 400,000 distinct CDR3 sequences; its ten largest clones have roughly 8%. The sequenced sample consisted of blood T cells: a sorted CD56 or NKG2C T cell subset, CD4+ or CD8+ T cells, or bulk PBMC T cells (not recorded which). These receptors all come from a woman aged 18 to 75 in good health.

This chain connects TRBV9 to TRBJ1-2. CDR3 size: 14 residues. Germline V gene lookup returns CDR1 SGDLS and CDR2 YYNGEE. The CDR3 sequence is CASSVGGTAKGYTF.

The V and J genes are TRBV20-1 and TRBJ2-1; with no DNA, the TCRdb D assignment of TRBD1 cannot be verified. CDR1 and CDR2 from the germline V gene are DFQATT and SNEGSKA (reference sequence). The CDR3 consists of 14 residues. CDR3 sequence reads: CSARGGQGSGEQFF.

V gene TRBV28 combines with J gene TRBJ2-7; the D call from TCRdb, TRBD1, cannot be confirmed without DNA. Germline values: CDR1 MDHEN, CDR2 SYDVKM. The length of the CDR3 is 14 residues. The CDR3 reads CASSLDRVEYEQYF. The full variable domain, with the rest looked up from reference TRBV28 and TRBJ2-7, is DVKVTQSSRYLVKRTGEKVFLECVQDMDHENMFWYRQDPGLGLRLIYFSYDVKMKEKGDIPEGYSVSREKKERFSLILESASTNQTSMYLCASSLDRVEYEQYFGPGTRLTVT.

This chain connects TRBV19 to TRBJ2-5; TCRdb picks TRBD1, but there is no DNA to check that call. Germline V gives CDR1 LNHDA, CDR2 SQIVND (reference sequence). This CDR3 comprises 16 residues. This CDR3 reads CASSIGTRSYQETQYF.

The chain combines TRBV11-1 with TRBJ2-3; TCRdb calls TRBD2, which cannot be checked without DNA. The CDR3 has 16 amino acids. The germline gives CDR1 SGHAT, CDR2 FQDESV (reference sequence). CDR3: CASSLVGGTRTDTQYF. Filled out from reference TRBV11-1 and TRBJ2-3, the complete variable domain reads EAEVAQSPRYKITEKSQAVAFWCDPISGHATLYWYRQILGQGPELLVQFQDESVVDDSQLPKDRFSAERLKGVDSTLKIQPAELGDSAMYLCASSLVGGTRTDTQYFGPGTRLTVL.

The V gene is TRBV6-1, the J gene TRBJ2-7. The CDR3 is 13 residues long. The germline CDR1 and CDR2 sequences are MNHNS and SASEGT. CDR3 sequence reads: CASSEALGFEQYF.

V usage is TRBV20-1 and J usage is TRBJ2-1. The CDR3 spans 13 residues. The germline gives CDR1 DFQATT, CDR2 SNEGSKA (reference sequence). The CDR3 spells CSARVDVGYEQFF.

V and J are TRBV7-2 and TRBJ2-7; the TCRdb call, TRBD1, lacks DNA for checking. Looked up from germline, CDR1 is SGHTA and CDR2 is FQGNSA. CDR3 size: 16 residues. The CDR3 loop reads CASSPSSGQGAMEQYF.

The chain has TRBV6-5 and TRBJ2-7; the D call of TRBD2 rests on TCRdb alone, since no DNA is present to check it. The CDR3 has 15 residues. Germline CDR1 MNHEY, CDR2 SVGAGI. CDR3 residues: CASSYISGRALEQYF.

The genes are TRBV6-2 or TRBV6-3 and TRBJ2-3; the D gene TCRdb calls, TRBD1, cannot be checked with no DNA. The CDR3 runs 20 residues. Germline V gene sequence: CDR1 MNHEY, CDR2 SVGEGT. The CDR3 here is CASSYHPPVSGLSSTDTQYF.

The V gene is TRBV12-3 or TRBV12-4, the J gene TRBJ2-3; the TCRdb D gene call, TRBD1, has no DNA to confirm it. The CDR3 has 15 residues. The CDR3: CASSYRTTSTDTQYF.

The rearrangement links TRBV5-1 to TRBJ1-2; TCRdb's D call of TRBD1 is untestable without DNA. This CDR3 is built from 14 residues. Germline CDR1 is SGHRS and CDR2 is YFSETQ. CDR3 amino acids: CASSNPQGAYGYTF.